The TCR beta chain described here comes from a study of T cell repertoires in cytomegalovirus infection. About the study: Based on public TCR beta signatures, there were indications of CMV infection and of a matching HLA type.

Remarks on this clonotype: What it binds is unknown.

This CDR3 is 15 amino acids long. V was shortened by 1 base and J by 0 bases, with 9 bases between the two germline ends. The germline V gene has CDR1 LNHDA and CDR2 SQIVND (reference sequence). TCRdb re-derived calls from the reads in MiXCR, one entry per CDR3 protein. The table lists 350,000 to 550,000 distinct CDR3 sequences, approximately 33% of them singletons. Whole-study findings and limits: There were carriers of CMV plus the relevant HLA, and cumulative public TCR beta family frequency identified them. HLA-C-restricted CMV-specific TCR beta clonotypes were dominant in the ex vivo response.

The sequenced sample consisted of PBMCs. The chain has TRBV19 and TRBJ1-2; the D is unclear. This TCR derives from a human donor in good health (CMV status not recorded). Some clones in this sample may be carry-over from other donors' samples. The CDR3 coding sequence is TGTGCCAGTAGTATAGCTGAACAGCCTAACTATGGCTACACCTTC. Translating gives CASSIAEQPNYGYTF.